This entry is about one T cell receptor beta chain. This record comes from a study of blood T cell repertoires in COVID-19. Authors' methods: Scientists estimated how many nucleated cells there were by amplifying reference gene primers. Clones were read by immunoSEQ multiplex PCR, and TCRdb kept only the in-frame ones, dropping some. V and J calls plus clone size are reproduced from that table; the DNA served to infer D and trimming. The sample shows a few hundred thousand clones, about 83% of them seen only once. Symptom resolution, clearance, or two negative PCRs marked donors in Cohort 3 as recovered. The CDR3 sequence is 15 residues long. Germline CDR1 MNHNS, CDR2 SASEGT. V was shortened by 0 bases and J by 0 bases, with 9 bases between the two germline ends.

The clonotype originates from a woman aged 45-59 years who had recovered from COVID-19. The gene calls are TRBV6-1 and TRBJ2-7; unclear D gene. The sample comprised PBMCs or T cells enriched from blood (not recorded which). The DNA for the CDR3 is TGTGCCAGCAGTGAAGCATGGGCATCCTCCTACGAGCAGTACTTC. Translating gives CASSEAWASSYEQYF.